This TCR beta chain was sequenced in a study of patients and donors after allogeneic stem cell transplantation. This clonotype was observed at least ten times. MiXCR, applied by TCRdb to the RT-PCR reads, yields one record per CDR3 protein. This table has around 30,000 distinct CDR3 sequences, roughly 7.3% appearing once. This clonotype was obtained from a human donor who was either an allogeneic HSCT recipient or a stem cell or donor lymphocyte infusion donor (not recorded which). It is not recorded whose cells these are; they may come from a transplant donor. Sample: blood, either unsorted or a sorted T cell fraction (not recorded which).

Here the CDR3 reads CSANCLPTYEQYF. The CDR3 DNA sequence: TGCAGTGCTAATTGCCTACCCACCTACGAGCAGTACTTC. The rearrangement uses TRBV20-1 and TRBJ2-7; D unclear. Germline V gene sequence: CDR1 DFQATT, CDR2 SNEGSKA (reference sequence). V dropped 4 bases and J dropped 2 bases, with 12 bases sitting between them. There are 13 residues in the CDR3.